These 6 T cell receptor beta chains came from one sample sequenced in a study of CD8+ T cells in alopecia areata. Treatment noted: oral pan-JAK inhibitor, 5-10 mg twice daily. The authors extracted RNA and reverse transcribed it into cDNA as the sequencing template. Data came from immunoSEQ multiplex PCR; TCRdb stores just in-frame clones and leaves some out. The sample lists 150,000 to 200,000 clones, less than 75% seen once, with more than 15% in the top ten. The material was CD4+ T cells sorted from blood, obtained at approximately week 60, from a patient treated with tofacitinib. The receptors were sampled from a human donor with alopecia areata.

This chain connects TRBV18 to TRBJ2-1; tentative D call: TRBD1 (5 bases). In germline, CDR1 is KGHSH, CDR2 LQKENI. This CDR3 region has 15 residues. The V gene lost 3 bases and the J gene lost 4 bases, with 13 bases spanning the gap. This CDR3 is CASSPTSDSYNEQFF. The CDR3, as DNA: TGTGCCAGCTCACCCACTTCTGACAGTTACAATGAGCAGTTCTTC.

V gene TRBV4-1 combines with J gene TRBJ1-1; D gene unclear. The ends were cut back, 4 bases at V and 0 bases at J, with 9 bases in the middle. Germline loops: CDR1 MGHRA, CDR2 YSYEKL. This CDR3 has 14 amino acids. Here the CDR3 DNA reads TGCGCCAGCAGCCCACCCCAGTTGAACACTGAAGCTTTCTTT. This sequence encodes CASSPPQLNTEAFF.

The chain links TRBV29-1 to TRBJ1-1; no definite D call. CDR1 is SQVTM, CDR2 ANQGSEA, per germline. The V gene lost 8 bases and the J gene lost 5 bases, with 12 bases spanning the gap. The CDR3 runs 11 residues. CDR3 bases: TGCAGCTCCTCCCCGGAGACTGAAGCTTTCTTT. Protein: CSSSPETEAFF.

V usage is TRBV27 and J usage is TRBJ2-7; 8 bases match TRBD1. The germline V gene encodes CDR1 MNHEY and CDR2 SMNVEV (reference sequence). This CDR3 contains 13 residues. With V trimmed by 6 bases and J by 3 bases, 4 bases remained unmatched. The DNA for the CDR3 is TGTGCCAGCAGCTTTGACAGGGGCTACGAGCAGTACTTC. Protein: CASSFDRGYEQYF.

This clone turned up a few times. The chain has TRBV6-5 and TRBJ1-1, with a weak D call TRBD1 (5 bases). Germline CDR1 MNHEY, CDR2 SVGAGI. There are 13 residues in the CDR3. Trimming removed 5 bases at V and 10 bases at J, with 17 bases between. CDR3 loop: CASSTGTNPAAFF. CDR3 nucleotides: TGTGCCAGCAGTACCGGGACTAATCCTGCAGCTTTCTTT.

The rearrangement joins TRBV5-6 to TRBJ2-2, with no clear D. Germline CDR1 and CDR2: SGHDT and YYEEEE. The V and J ends lost 4 bases and 2 bases respectively, with 18 bases between them. This CDR3 is built from 17 residues. The CDR3 sequence is CASSPRLRRVNTGELFF. The DNA of the CDR3 is TGTGCCAGCAGCCCAAGACTTAGACGGGTAAACACCGGGGAGCTGTTTTTT.